The clone carrying this TCR beta chain is a singleton in its sample. Its antigen is unidentified. This sample was included in a study of cytomegalovirus exposure and HLA in healthy donors. Points from the study as a whole: Previous analysis showed most TCR beta V segments were productive about 90% or about 30% of the time. Most subjects' HLA-A and HLA-B alleles were reportedly predicted from TCR beta sequences. A later analysis found TCR association rates differed by HLA locus, highest for DRB1 and lowest for HLA-C. The authors later linked a missense DCLRE1C variant to TCR beta V- and J-gene trimming.

Vbeta (60) and Jbeta (13) primers were used in the PCR. Using immunoSEQ multiplex PCR, the repertoire was profiled, and TCRdb retains in-frame clones only, with some absent. The table has 200,000 or so clones, 82% seen once. Trimming shortened V by 5 bases and J by 5 bases, and 16 bases separated the two germline ends. This CDR3 is 14 amino acids long. The germline V gene encodes CDR1 SGHVS and CDR2 FQNEAQ. The gene calls are TRBV7-8 and TRBJ2-7; maybe TRBD1 (6 bases). The sequence was collected from a boy aged 2 to 10 in good health and CMV-seronegative. What was sequenced was PBMCs. The CDR3 DNA reads as TGTGCCAGCAGCCCCCACAGGGTATTCCACGAGCAGTACTTC. Translation gives CASSPHRVFHEQYF.